Listed here are 8 T cell receptor beta chains from one sample, sequenced in a study of T cell responses to AZD1222 COVID-19 vaccine. Repertoires were generated with immunoSEQ multiplex PCR, while TCRdb's copy carries only in-frame clones and drops some. The table records roughly 80,000 clones, 90% of them present only once. Material: peripheral blood, obtained on day 0 of AZD1222 vaccination. The receptors were gathered from an adult in good health.

This chain uses TRBV6-4 with TRBJ2-7; tentative D call: TRBD1 (6 bases). Per germline, CDR1 MRHNA and CDR2 SNTAGT. There are 14 residues in the CDR3. V lost 3 bases, J lost 3 bases, and 12 bases lay in between. CDR3 in DNA: TGTGCCAGCAGTGATGGGGGCCTAATCTACGAGCAGTACTTC. Protein product: CASSDGGLIYEQYF.

The chain carries TRBV12-3 or TRBV12-4 and TRBJ1-5; weak D call: TRBD1 (6 bases). The CDR3 consists of 12 residues. The germline V and J ends were trimmed by 6 bases and 7 bases, with 10 bases remaining between them. The CDR3 coding sequence is TGTGCCAGCAGCAGGGGATGGCAGCCCCAGCATTTT. The encoded protein is CASSRGWQPQHF.

The chain combines TRBV30 with TRBJ1-2; D gene unclear. Trimming removed 8 bases from V and 5 bases from J, with 9 bases in between. The V gene's germline CDR1 is GTSNPN and CDR2 SVGIG (reference sequence). The CDR3 length is 10 residues. The CDR3 protein is CAHSGYGYTF. In nucleotides, the CDR3 is TGTGCCCACAGTGGTTATGGCTACACCTTC.

This chain links TRBV19 with TRBJ2-2, with TRBD1 matching 7 bases. CDR1 is LNHDA, CDR2 SQIVND, per germline (reference sequence). The CDR3 loop spans 14 amino acids. J lost 7 bases, V lost 8 bases, and 10 bases had no gene match. In DNA form, the CDR3 reads TGTGCCAGTCAAGGGGGCGCAGGGTTCGGGGAGCTGTTTTTT. This translates into CASQGGAGFGELFF.

The chain employs TRBV6-2 or TRBV6-3 and TRBJ2-1, with 8 bases matching TRBD2. The J segment lost 0 bases and the V segment lost 3 bases, leaving 7 bases of the junction unmatched. Germline CDR1 is MNHEY and CDR2 is SVGEGT. The CDR3 sequence is 17 residues long. The DNA for the CDR3 is TGTGCCAGCAGTTATATGTCCGGGACTAGCTCCTACAATGAGCAGTTCTTC. Encoded protein: CASSYMSGTSSYNEQFF.

This chain uses TRBV4-2 with TRBJ1-1, with 7 bases identical to TRBD1. Germline CDR1 LGHNA, CDR2 YNFKEQ. J was trimmed by 7 bases and V by 5 bases; bases with no gene match: 7. This CDR3 is 13 amino acids long. This CDR3 reads CASSEEGGGEAFF. CDR3 bases: TGTGCCAGCAGCGAGGAAGGGGGCGGTGAAGCTTTCTTT.

In DNA, the CDR3 is TGTGCCAGCGCTCTATCAGGGGGAGATGAAAAACTGTTTTTT. Translation: CASALSGGDEKLFF. The chain joins TRBV9 to TRBJ1-4, with TRBD1 matching 7 bases. Germline V gene lookup returns CDR1 SGDLS and CDR2 YYNGEE. The V gene end was trimmed by 7 bases and the J gene end by 6 bases; junction bases not matched to a gene: 9. CDR3 length equals 14 residues.

The genes are TRBV9 and TRBJ2-3; 8 bases fit TRBD2. The V gene end was trimmed by 0 bases and the J gene end by 7 bases; junction bases not matched to a gene: 7. The CDR3 is made up of 15 amino acids. CDR1 is SGDLS and CDR2 is YYNGEE in the germline V gene. CDR3 residues: CASSVELADRNTQYF. In DNA, the CDR3 is TGTGCCAGCAGCGTAGAACTAGCGGATCGAAATACGCAGTATTTT.